These 10 T cell receptor beta chains were all obtained from the same sample, sequenced in a study of brain T cells in children with intractable seizures. This sample's time point: blood from clinic visit 5 months post-surgery; TSC patient then seizure free. The assay was immunoSEQ multiplex PCR, and TCRdb's table has in-frame clones only and misses some. The table records around 340,000 clones, 93% of them present only once. Source: peripheral blood, taken less than 6 months after surgery. The receptors were gathered from a boy younger than two with tuberous sclerosis and intractable seizures.

The chain links TRBV15 to TRBJ2-2; tentatively, D is TRBD1 (6 bases). Germline CDR1 LNHNV, CDR2 YYDKDF (reference sequence). This CDR3 has 14 amino acids. The ends were cut back, 0 bases at V and 4 bases at J, with 6 bases in the middle. The CDR3 region is CATSRDRGTGELFF. CDR3 DNA sequence: TGTGCCACCAGCAGAGACAGGGGCACCGGGGAGCTGTTTTTT. Complete variable domain (other parts from reference TRBV15 and TRBJ2-2): DAMVIQNPRYQVTQFGKPVTLSCSQTLNHNVMYWYQQKSSQAPKLLFHYYDKDFNNEADTPDNFQSRRPNTSFCFLDIRSPGLGDTAMYLCATSRDRGTGELFFGEGSRLTVL.

This clone was counted once. CDR3 region: CASSDRQGGRQPQHF. The CDR3 nucleotides read TGTGCCAGCAGTGACAGACAGGGAGGTAGACAGCCCCAGCATTTT. This rearrangement joins TRBV6-1 to TRBJ1-5, with 7 bases fitting TRBD1. Trimming cost V 3 bases and J 7 bases; bases outside gene matches: 9. The CDR3 is made up of 15 amino acids. Germline assignment: CDR1 MNHNS and CDR2 SASEGT.

This chain uses TRBV28 with TRBJ2-7; 8 nucleotides align to TRBD1. Germline V CDR1 and CDR2: MDHEN, SYDVKM. This CDR3 is built from 15 residues. J was trimmed by 4 bases and V by 6 bases; bases with no gene match: 11. The CDR3 DNA is TGTGCCAGCAGCAAGGCAGGGGGCGCGGGATACGAGCAGTACTTC. The encoded protein is CASSKAGGAGYEQYF.

This sequence joins TRBV6-1 and TRBJ1-2; D not certain. Germline values: CDR1 MNHNS, CDR2 SASEGT. Trimming took 2 bases from V and 8 from J, leaving 12 bases between them. The CDR3 spans 13 residues. CDR3 bases: TGTGCCAGCAGTGAAAGGGAGGCGGTAGGCTACACCTTC. Its translation: CASSEREAVGYTF.

The V call is TRBV19, the J call TRBJ2-3; TRBD2 is a possible D gene (6 bases). The CDR3 consists of 13 residues. Deletions cut 4 bases from V and 1 base from J, with 6 bases between. Germline assignment: CDR1 LNHDA and CDR2 SQIVND (reference sequence). The CDR3 loop reads CASSSGGTDTQYF. The CDR3 coding sequence is TGTGCCAGTAGTAGCGGGGGCACAGATACGCAGTATTTT.

The CDR3 loop reads CASSPPGPRGDEQFF. As DNA, the CDR3 is TGTGCCAGCAGCCCGCCGGGACCCAGAGGAGATGAGCAGTTCTTC. The V gene is TRBV9, the J gene TRBJ2-1; either TRBD1 or TRBD2 may supply D (5 bases each). Trimming pared 4 bases from V and 8 bases from J, leaving 19 bases between. The CDR3 spans 15 residues. Germline lookup yields CDR1 SGDLS and CDR2 YYNGEE. The full variable domain, with the rest looked up from reference TRBV9 and TRBJ2-1, is DSGVTQTPKHLITATGQRVTLRCSPRSGDLSVYWYQQSLDQGLQFLIQYYNGEERAKGNILERFSAQQFPDLHSELNLSSLELGDSALYFCASSPPGPRGDEQFFGPGTRLTVL.

The chain carries TRBV30 and TRBJ2-3, with 11 bases aligning to TRBD2. The CDR3 length is 18 residues. Trimming cost V 2 bases and J 0 bases; bases outside gene matches: 10. Germline V gene sequence: CDR1 GTSNPN, CDR2 SVGIG (reference sequence). CDR3 region: CAWSTTATSGVSTDTQYF. In DNA form, the CDR3 reads TGTGCCTGGAGTACTACCGCGACTAGCGGGGTTAGCACAGATACGCAGTATTTT.

The count of this clone is one. V and J are TRBV7-9 and TRBJ1-1, with a tentative D call TRBD1 (5 bases). Per the germline V gene, CDR1 is SEHNR and CDR2 is FQNEAQ (reference sequence). Between the trimmed V and J ends, which lost 5 bases and 0 bases, there was a span of 10 bases. The CDR3 is 14 residues long. CDR3 in amino acids: CASSPGLLNTEAFF. CDR3 in DNA: TGTGCCAGCAGCCCGGGACTGTTGAACACTGAAGCTTTCTTT.

J is TRBJ1-6 and V is TRBV6-1; D remains unclear. V was trimmed by 3 bases and J by 7 bases, leaving 16 bases between them. Germline V gene lookup returns CDR1 MNHNS and CDR2 SASEGT. The CDR3 is 16 amino acids. CDR3 residues: CASSEGLIGLNSPLHF. CDR3 coding DNA: TGTGCCAGCAGTGAGGGTCTAATCGGGCTAAATTCACCCCTCCACTTT.

The V call is TRBV7-9, the J call TRBJ2-2, with 10 nucleotides matching TRBD1. J gave up 5 bases and V 4 bases, and 13 bases lay outside the gene matches. The germline V gene encodes CDR1 SEHNR and CDR2 FQNEAQ (reference sequence). The CDR3 is made up of 18 amino acids. The CDR3 DNA reads TGTGCCAGCAGCTCTACTTACCGGGACAGGGGCGTAACCGGGGAGCTGTTTTTT. Encoded protein: CASSSTYRDRGVTGELFF.